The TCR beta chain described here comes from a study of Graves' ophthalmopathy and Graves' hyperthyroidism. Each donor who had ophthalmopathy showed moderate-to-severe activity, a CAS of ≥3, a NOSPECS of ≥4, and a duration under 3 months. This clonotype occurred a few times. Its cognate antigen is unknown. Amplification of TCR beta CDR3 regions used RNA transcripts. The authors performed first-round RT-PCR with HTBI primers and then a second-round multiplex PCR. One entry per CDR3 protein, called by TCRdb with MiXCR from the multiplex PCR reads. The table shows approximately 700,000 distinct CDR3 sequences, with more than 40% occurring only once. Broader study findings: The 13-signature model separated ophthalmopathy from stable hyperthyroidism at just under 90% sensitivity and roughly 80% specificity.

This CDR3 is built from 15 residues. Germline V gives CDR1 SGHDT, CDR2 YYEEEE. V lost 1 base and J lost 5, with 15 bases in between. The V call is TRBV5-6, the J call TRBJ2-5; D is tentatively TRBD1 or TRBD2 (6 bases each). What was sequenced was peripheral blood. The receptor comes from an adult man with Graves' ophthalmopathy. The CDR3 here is CASSLSLGGPETQYF. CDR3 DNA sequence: TGTGCCAGCAGCTTGTCGCTCGGGGGCCCGGAGACCCAGTACTTC.